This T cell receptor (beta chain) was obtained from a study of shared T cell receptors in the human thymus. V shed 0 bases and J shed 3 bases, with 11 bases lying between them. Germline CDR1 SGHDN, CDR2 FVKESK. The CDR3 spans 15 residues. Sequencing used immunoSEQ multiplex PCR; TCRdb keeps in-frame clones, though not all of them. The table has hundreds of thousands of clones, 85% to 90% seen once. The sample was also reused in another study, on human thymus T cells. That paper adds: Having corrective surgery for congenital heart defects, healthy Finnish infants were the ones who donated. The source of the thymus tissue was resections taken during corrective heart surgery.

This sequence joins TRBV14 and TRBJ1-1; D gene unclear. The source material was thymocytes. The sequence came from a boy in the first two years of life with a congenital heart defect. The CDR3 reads CASSQDPRVDTEAFF. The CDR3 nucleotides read TGTGCCAGCAGCCAAGATCCGAGGGTCGACACTGAAGCTTTCTTT.